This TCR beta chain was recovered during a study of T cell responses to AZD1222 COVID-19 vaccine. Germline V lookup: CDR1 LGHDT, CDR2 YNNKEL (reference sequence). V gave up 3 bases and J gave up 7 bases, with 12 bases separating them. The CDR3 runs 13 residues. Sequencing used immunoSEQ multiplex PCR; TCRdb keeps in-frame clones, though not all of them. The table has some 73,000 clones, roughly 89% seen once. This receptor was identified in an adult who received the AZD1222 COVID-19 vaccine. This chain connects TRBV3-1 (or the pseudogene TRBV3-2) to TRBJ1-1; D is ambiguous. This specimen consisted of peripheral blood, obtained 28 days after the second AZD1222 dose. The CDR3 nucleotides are TGTGCCAGCAGCCATAAGGGTAACCATGAAGCTTTCTTT. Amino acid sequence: CASSHKGNHEAFF.